This T cell receptor beta chain comes out of a study of beta chain features in type 1 diabetes (dated by TCRdb to the late 2010s). Regarding the research as a whole: Patients and healthy donors did not differ in mean age, gender distribution, total cell number or subset yield. Regulatory and stem cell-like memory subsets were obtained from only 8 patients and roughly eight healthy donors, while naive and central memory subsets were obtained from all 30 or so donors. The study compared TCRB repertoires of sorted circulating CD4+ T cell subsets between recently diagnosed type 1 diabetes patients and matched healthy donors. A total of roughly 99,000,000 sorted cells were examined across all samples, and the number of cells per subset was strongly correlated with RNA yield.

The entire amount of isolated RNA was reverse transcribed using the High Capacity cDNA Reverse Transcription Kit, so the sequenced TCRB transcripts were expressed ones. Deep immunoSEQ sequencing was applied to naive, central memory and regulatory T cell samples, giving an average of roughly 3.3 million total reads per sample. After sorted cells were lysed in RLT buffer, RNA was extracted with DNase-treated RNeasy Micro or Mini kits, with the choice depending on cell number. To prevent cross-contamination, every cell subset was processed on its own, while patient and healthy donor samples were processed together. The immunoSEQ multiplex PCR was used to amplify TCRB sequences from cDNA, yielding 87-bp fragments that span the CDR3 region. Sequencing of the amplicons was performed on the Illumina HiSeq platform. The study's own analysis went as follows. Synthetic template baselines were used to correct PCR bias computationally, reads within Hamming distance 2 were collapsed, and singletons that could not be merged were discarded. Reads were aligned to IMGT to assign V, D and J genes, CDR3 length, and insertions or deletions at six rearrangement sites. Within each subset, clonotype counts were normalized to the number of sorted cells before true diversity and Gini coefficients were calculated with the tcR R package. The overlap coefficient, calculated on TCRB nucleotide sequences, was used to quantify repertoire sharing. In its TCRdb copy, this immuneACCESS table keeps in-frame sequences only and misses some clones. Where compared with another copy, unresolved V genes explain less than half of these, and the others have no known cause. That table supplies the V and J calls and clone size; D and trimming were determined from the DNA. The sample table contains some 190,000 clones; only one count was recorded for 7.8% of them. The ten largest clonotypes hold about 1% of the sample.

From each donor, a single peripheral blood sample of approximately 110 mL on average was drawn into heparinised tubes. Naive, central memory, regulatory and stem cell-like memory CD4+ T cells were sorted on a BD FACSAria II using a panel including CD45RO, CCR7, CD25, CD127, CD95 and CD27. Purity was above 98% for every sorted population. PBMCs were isolated immediately by Lymphoprep density gradient centrifugation and stained directly without culture. So that batch effects would be minimized, each experiment stained and sorted samples in pairs, pairing one healthy donor with one patient. CDR1 and CDR2 (MNHEY, SMNVEV) derive from the germline V gene (reference sequence). The CDR3 goes from the cysteine to the phenylalanine over 14 residues. Here the CDR3 DNA is all that survives: 42 bases in frame from base 1. V is clipped by 5 bases and J by 2 bases, and the sequence between their germline boundaries is 7 bases long.

Beyond this particular receptor, the publication reports: Naive, central memory and regulatory TCRB repertoires appeared more similar among patients than among healthy donors. A moderate but significant shortening of TCRB CDR3 length was observed in type 1 diabetes patients in all four CD4+ subsets. At VDJ recombination sites, patients with type 1 diabetes made fewer insertions and deleted more nucleotides, a pattern implying thymic rearrangement abnormalities. Only small numbers of individuals were included in the HLA sub-analyses, which left unresolved whether HLA type had any influence on TCRB rearrangement. PCR might favor shorter templates, but patient and control samples were amplified and corrected together, so any skew would affect both groups equally. Sequencing cDNA rather than genomic DNA could over-represent highly expressing activated cells, although activation and CD3 levels did not differ between groups.

This clone was picked up a small number of times. This receptor's antigen is unknown. Base qualities are not recorded, but no much larger clone differs from it by a single base. Sequenced input: central memory CD4+ T cells from blood. In this chain, TRBV27 is recombined with TRBJ2-6, with the D gene uncertain. The receptor comes from a woman in her thirties or forties with type 1 diabetes. Read as DNA, the sequence is TGTGCCAGCAGTCTAAATGCTGGGGCCAACGTCCTGACTTTC. Its protein reads: CASSLNAGANVLTF.